This T cell receptor beta chain was identified during a study of T cell changes during pregnancy in multiple sclerosis. TCRdb's copy holds only in-frame clones and misses some; the assay was immunoSEQ multiplex PCR. Of fewer than 110,000 clones in the sample, more than 85% were seen once. Germline loops: CDR1 SGHDT, CDR2 YYEEEE. The length of the CDR3 is 16 residues. After removal of 0 bases from V and 1 base from J, the junction contained 6 bases not matched to a gene. This chain links TRBV5-6 with TRBJ2-5; TRBD2 aligns across 7 bases. The source was peripheral blood, collected in the second trimester of pregnancy. The origin of this receptor is a female donor with multiple sclerosis, enrolled in a pregnancy study. The chain's CDR3 is CASSLEVAGTQETQYF. CDR3 bases: TGTGCCAGCAGCTTGGAGGTAGCGGGTACCCAAGAGACCCAGTACTTC. Complete variable domain (other parts from reference TRBV5-6 and TRBJ2-5): DAGVTQSPTHLIKTRGQQVTLRCSPKSGHDTVSWYQQALGQGPQFIFQYYEEEERQRGNFPDRFSGHQFPNYSSELNVNALLLGDSALYLCASSLEVAGTQETQYFGPGTRLLVL.